This TCR beta chain was sequenced for a study of shared clonotypes between healthy human individuals. Turning to the study itself: The composition of the donors was a couple of women and a few men aged 18 to 49. Every donor yielded three CD4 naive, three CD4 memory, two CD8 naive and one CD8 memory plate. Study results and limitations: For sorted subsets, rarefaction showed incomplete sequencing despite large depth.

On this clone itself: Its antigen is unknown.

Each PCR replicate from the sorted subsets contained about 200 ng DNA, which is 25,000 to 30,000 T cell genomes. Profiling relied on immunoSEQ multiplex PCR, and the TCRdb table lists in-frame clones only, not all of them. The table includes millions of clones, around 90% detected once. The CDR3 is 16 amino acids. V was clipped by 4 bases and J by 7 bases, with 17 bases between them. The germline CDR1 and CDR2 sequences are KGHSH and LQKENI. Sequencing was done on a sample of naive CD4+ T cells sorted from blood. The sample's subset: CD45RA+ positively selected. The chain joins TRBV18 to TRBJ1-6; a weak D match, TRBD1 (5 bases). The TCR comes from a man aged 18 to 29 in good health. Here the CDR3 reads CASSHGTETANSPLHF. The CDR3 coding sequence is TGTGCCAGCTCACACGGGACGGAAACTGCGAATTCACCCCTCCACTTT.